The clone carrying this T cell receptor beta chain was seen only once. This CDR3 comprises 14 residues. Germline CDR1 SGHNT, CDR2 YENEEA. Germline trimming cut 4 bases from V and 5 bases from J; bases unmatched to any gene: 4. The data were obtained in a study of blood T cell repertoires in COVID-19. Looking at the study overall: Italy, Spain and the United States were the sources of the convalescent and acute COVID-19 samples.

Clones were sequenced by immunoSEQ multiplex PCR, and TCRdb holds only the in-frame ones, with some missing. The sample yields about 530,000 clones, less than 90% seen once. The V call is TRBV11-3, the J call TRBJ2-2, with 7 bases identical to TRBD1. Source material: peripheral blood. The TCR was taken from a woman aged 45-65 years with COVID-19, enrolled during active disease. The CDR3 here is CASSSTGWTGELFF. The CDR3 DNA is TGTGCCAGCAGCTCGACAGGGTGGACCGGGGAGCTGTTTTTT.